This T cell receptor (beta chain) came from a study of T cells in narcolepsy (dated by TCRdb to 2016 to 2018). Study-wide context: Patients with narcolepsy type 1 or type 2 (NT1, NT2) and healthy control donors were enrolled in the study. Autoreactive T cells targeting hypocretin neuron self-antigens (hypocretin, TRIB2) were sought in narcolepsy patients, and TCR Vbeta sequencing was used to track clonotypes in blood and CSF.

For TCR Vbeta sequencing, memory CD4+ T cells were sorted ex vivo from the peripheral blood of narcolepsy patients and healthy controls. The library was made by the immunoSEQ multiplex PCR assay. TCRdb limited this immuneACCESS table to in-frame rearrangements with V and J called. A share of clones is missing; checked studies link under half to unresolved V genes, and the rest is unexplained. The sample yields about 40,000 clones; approximately 88% were counted once. The ten biggest clones cover 1% to 1.5% of the sample. From the cysteine through the phenylalanine, the CDR3 covers 15 amino acids. CDR3 DNA is the only sequence kept; it has 45 bases, read in frame from the first base. The germline V gene provides CDR1 SNHLY and CDR2 FYNNEI. A distance of 7 bases separates the germline ends of V and J, which lose 1 base and 0 bases respectively. Results the study describes overall, beyond this receptor: HCRT-specific and TRIB2-specific autoreactive clonotypes were highlighted in plots that compared CD4+ T cell clonotypes in CSF versus blood from the same patient. Certain blood memory CD4+ repertoires from patients and controls had no sequences that matched autoreactive T cell clones. Autoreactive clonotypes were reported to be detected serially in the blood of the same patients and of different patients, but not in the blood of healthy controls. Numbers of sequenced blood memory CD4+ clonotypes were comparable, averaging about 39,494 in patients and about 33,000 in controls.

With regard to this clone: Its antigen target is currently unknown. Per-nucleotide qualities are absent, and no much larger clonotype sits a single base away.

Sequences were obtained from CD45RA- memory CD4+ T cells from PBMCs. Taken with the paper, the label for cell subset or site translates to: memory T cells sorted ex vivo from peripheral blood. The sequence was obtained from a human donor with narcolepsy. Here the chain combines TRBV2 and TRBJ2-1; too little of a D gene remains to name it. The sequence in DNA is TGTGCCAGCAGTGAAGTCACAGTCTCCTACAATGAGCAGTTCTTC. Translation gives CASSEVTVSYNEQFF.